A selection of T cell receptor beta chains follows, all from one sample in a study of low-dose radiotherapy and immunotherapy resistance in tumors. Using its own MiXCR run on the reads, TCRdb lists one record per CDR3 protein. The repertoire holds some 82,000 distinct CDR3 sequences, approximately 17% seen once, with over 4.5% in the top ten. The specimen was PBMCs, collected before treatment. These receptor sequences come from a male donor with prostate cancer. Both conserved end residues are part of each CDR3. The order of the fields is clone size, V gene, J gene, D gene, CDR3 DNA, CDR3 protein. The D gene is left open where the match is weak. Clone size, where shown, is once, few, many, or a class for clones that have expanded.

>many|TRBV9|TRBJ2-3|-
TGTGCCAGCAGCGCGCGACAGATAGATACGCAGTATTTT
CASSARQIDTQYF
>many|TRBV19|TRBJ1-4|-
TGTGCCAGTAGAGGCGGCGCCGGAATCGCTAATGAAAAACTGTTTTTT
CASRGGAGIANEKLFF
>many|TRBV28|TRBJ1-2|-
TGTGCCAGCAGTGGATCGGTGGGCTATGGCTACACCTTC
CASSGSVGYGYTF
>many|TRBV4-3|TRBJ2-4|TRBD1
TGCGCCAGCAGCCCCAGTGGGACAGGAAACATTCAGTACTTC
CASSPSGTGNIQYF
>many|TRBV5-1|TRBJ2-1|TRBD2
TGCGCCAGCAGCCCTGGACTAGCGGGGGGGCCTCGGTTCTTC
CASSPGLAGGPRFF
>many|TRBV6-1|TRBJ2-7|-
TGTGCCAGCAGTGAAGCGCTTGGCCCCACGCGACAGGCTGAGCAGTACTTC
CASSEALGPTRQAEQYF
>many|TRBV29-1|TRBJ2-3|-
TGCAGCGTTTACCGAGGCTCACGCACAGATACGCAGTATTTT
CSVYRGSRTDTQYF
>many|TRBV28|TRBJ2-1|TRBD2
TGTGCCAGCAGTCCTAGCGGGAGTGGCTCCTACAATGAGCAGTTCTTC
CASSPSGSGSYNEQFF
>many|TRBV20-1|TRBJ2-1|TRBD2
TGCAGTGCTAGGGATTCTAGCGGGGGGGGCAATGAGCAGTTCTTC
CSARDSSGGGNEQFF
>many|TRBV9|TRBJ1-1|-
TGTGCCAGCAGCACACCCGGACCTCTCGGGGTGAACACTGAAGCTTTCTTT
CASSTPGPLGVNTEAFF
>many|TRBV4-1|TRBJ2-5|-
TGCGCCAGCAGCCAAGGTCAGCGGGAGACCCAGTACTTC
CASSQGQRETQYF
>many|TRBV27|TRBJ1-4|TRBD1
TGTGCCAGCGGGGGGACAGGCCCTTCCTTTGCAACTAATGAAAAACTGTTTTTT
CASGGTGPSFATNEKLFF
>many|TRBV19|TRBJ2-2|-
TGTGCCAGTACCCAGAAGATGGGCGCCGGGGAGCTGTTTTTT
CASTQKMGAGELFF
>many|TRBV2|TRBJ2-1|-
TGTGCCAGCAGCGTAGGACAGCCCAATGAGCAGTTCTTC
CASSVGQPNEQFF
>many|TRBV25-1|TRBJ1-1|TRBD1
TGTGCCAGCAGCCTACAGGGGATGAACACTGAAGCTTTCTTT
CASSLQGMNTEAFF
>many|TRBV24-1|TRBJ1-5|-
TGTGCCACCAGTGATACACGGACAAATCAGCCCCAGCATTTT
CATSDTRTNQPQHF
>many|TRBV5-1|TRBJ2-7|TRBD1
TGCGCCAGCAGCTGGACAGGCGACTCCTACGAGCAGTACTTC
CASSWTGDSYEQYF
>many|TRBV28|TRBJ2-7|-
TGTGCCAGCAGAACCCCGGCGGCAGGGTACTCCTACGAGCAGTACTTC
CASRTPAAGYSYEQYF
>many|TRBV24-1|TRBJ2-3|TRBD2
TGTGCCACCAGTGATGACACTAGCGGGAGAAGCGATACGCAGTATTTT
CATSDDTSGRSDTQYF
>many|TRBV6-1|TRBJ2-1|-
TGTGCCAGCGGGGGGAGCGCAAGCAATGAGCAGTTCTTC
CASGGSASNEQFF
>few|TRBV5-1|TRBJ2-5|-
TGCGCCAGCACCAGGACTCCAAGGGAGACCCAGTACTTC
CASTRTPRETQYF
>many|TRBV5-4|TRBJ2-7|-
TGTGCCAGCCGAATTCCGCAGGGGGAGCAGTACTTC
CASRIPQGEQYF
>-|TRBV5-1|TRBJ2-3|TRBD2
TGCGCCAGCAGCCGGACTAGCGGGAGAGCAGATACGCAGTATTTT
CASSRTSGRADTQYF
>many|TRBV7-2|TRBJ1-4|-
TGTGCCAGCAGCTTAACCCCAGGGGCAACTAATGAAAAACTGTTTTTT
CASSLTPGATNEKLFF
>many|TRBV12-3/TRBV12-4|TRBJ1-5|-
TGTGCCAGCAGTTTAGCTCAAGGGAATCAGCCCCAGCATTTT
CASSLAQGNQPQHF
>many|TRBV7-2|TRBJ1-6|-
TGTGCCAGCAGCTCGGATTATAATTCACCCCTCCACTTT
CASSSDYNSPLHF
>many|TRBV5-1|TRBJ2-2|TRBD2
TGCGCCAGCAGCCCGGATACTAGCGGGACCGGGGAGCTGTTTTTT
CASSPDTSGTGELFF
>many|TRBV9|TRBJ1-5|-
TGTGCCAGCAGCTTTCGGACGGATCAGCCCCAGCATTTT
CASSFRTDQPQHF
>many|TRBV19|TRBJ2-3|TRBD1
TGTGCCAGTCGAAACCGGGACAGGGGCCCAGCTACGCAGTATTTT
CASRNRDRGPATQYF
>-|TRBV12-3/TRBV12-4|TRBJ2-3|TRBD2
TGTGCCAGCAGGTCCGCGGGGGGCCTAGATACGCAGTATTTT
CASRSAGGLDTQYF
>many|TRBV7-9|TRBJ2-1|TRBD2
TGTGCCAGCAGCTTAGTAACGGCGGGAGGAAACAATGAGCAGTTCTTC
CASSLVTAGGNNEQFF
>many|TRBV7-2|TRBJ2-7|-
TGTGCCAGCAGCTTAAGGTACGAGCAGTACTTC
CASSLRYEQYF
>few|TRBV6-2/TRBV6-3|TRBJ2-3|TRBD1
TGTGCCAGCAGTTACTCGACAGGGGCGTTCACAGATACGCAGTATTTT
CASSYSTGAFTDTQYF
>many|TRBV4-1|TRBJ1-2|-
TGCGCCAGCAGCCAAGAAGGGTGGCAGGGAGGCTATGGCTACACCTTC
CASSQEGWQGGYGYTF
>many|TRBV7-9|TRBJ1-6|TRBD1
TGTGCCAGCAGCTTAGCTCCGGGACAGGGGAGCTCCTATAATTCACCCCTCCACTTT
CASSLAPGQGSSYNSPLHF
>medium-sized|TRBV7-8|TRBJ2-5|-
TGTGCCAGCAGCTTAGGTCGCCAAGAGACCCAGTACTTC
CASSLGRQETQYF
>many|TRBV5-1|TRBJ2-3|TRBD2
TGCGCCAGCAGCTTGGCCGGGACTAGCGGGGATACGCAGTATTTT
CASSLAGTSGDTQYF
>many|TRBV5-1|TRBJ2-3|TRBD2
TGCGCCAGCAGCCGGGGGGACAGCACAGATACGCAGTATTTT
CASSRGDSTDTQYF
>-|TRBV4-2|TRBJ2-1|TRBD2
TGTGCCAGCAGCCAAGAGACTAGCGGGGGAGTCGATGAGCAGTTCTTC
CASSQETSGGVDEQFF
>many|TRBV6-6|TRBJ1-5|-
TGTGCCAGCAGTTACGGTAGACAGGCCAATCAGCCCCAGCATTTT
CASSYGRQANQPQHF
>few|TRBV3-1|TRBJ2-1|-
TGTGCCAGCAGCCGACTGAATGAGCAGTTCTTC
CASSRLNEQFF
>many|TRBV28|TRBJ2-5|-
TGTGCCAGCAGTTTACGAGCGCCAGAGACCCAGTACTTC
CASSLRAPETQYF
>-|TRBV28|TRBJ1-5|-
TGTGCCAGCAGTTCCCGGGGCGATCAGCCCCAGCATTTT
CASSSRGDQPQHF
>many|TRBV6-2/TRBV6-3|TRBJ2-3|TRBD2
TGTGCCGGGGGAGAGCGGGGATATAGCACAGATACGCAGTATTTT
CAGGERGYSTDTQYF
>many|TRBV10-3|TRBJ2-2|TRBD1
TGTGCCATCAGTGTAACAGGGGGCGCGTCATCGGGGGAGCTGTTTTTT
CAISVTGGASSGELFF
>many|TRBV20-1|TRBJ2-3|-
TGCAGTGCTAGAAGGAGTTCAGATACGCAGTATTTT
CSARRSSDTQYF